This T cell receptor beta chain was obtained from a study of early T cells in non-severe SARS-CoV-2 infection. Study overall: Sequencing used unsorted whole-blood bulk RNA, so chains lack pairing. Study-wide points: Anti-spike CD8 specificities were favored by VDJdb matching, whose results missed private and CD4 specificities.

Unique molecular identifiers were added to individual cDNA molecules. TCRdb re-derived calls from the 5' RACE reads in MiXCR, one entry per CDR3 protein. The table includes tens of thousands of distinct CDR3 sequences, over 9.5% detected once. With regard to this clonotype: What it binds is unknown.

Germline V lookup: CDR1 MNHEY, CDR2 SMNVEV (reference sequence). The V and J ends lost 5 bases and 10 bases respectively, with 15 bases between them. This CDR3 is built from 13 residues. The specimen was whole blood. This chain uses TRBV27 with TRBJ1-5; weak D call: TRBD1 (6 bases). The TCR was taken from an adult who was a healthcare worker with PCR-confirmed SARS-CoV-2 infection or an uninfected control (not recorded which). This CDR3 reads CASSPETGQPQHF. The CDR3 bases are TGTGCCAGCAGTCCAGAGACAGGCCAACCCCAGCATTTT.